These T cell receptor beta chains were read from a single sample in a study of T cells after yellow fever vaccination. TCRdb re-derived calls from the 5' RACE reads in MiXCR, one entry per CDR3 protein. This table holds 450,000 to 550,000 distinct CDR3 sequences, just over 20% found once. Sample: PBMCs, taken roughly 20 days after the first yellow fever vaccination. The receptors originated from a man aged 18 to 35 who received the YFV17D yellow fever vaccine. CDR3s include the opening cysteine and the closing phenylalanine or tryptophan. The D gene is left open where the match is weak. Not all rows give a size; the values are once, few, many and, for expanded clones, a class.

j_gene: TRBJ2-2; abundance: few; v_gene: TRBV2; d_gene: .; CDR3nt: TGTGCCAGCGGTCGACATGACAGGAACACCGGGGAGCTGTTTTTT; CDR3aa: CASGRHDRNTGELFF
j_gene: TRBJ2-5; abundance: .; v_gene: TRBV4-3; d_gene: .; CDR3nt: TGCGCCAGCAGCCCAGGGACTGGTCCCGGGGAGACCCAGTACTTC; CDR3aa: CASSPGTGPGETQYF
j_gene: TRBJ1-5; abundance: few; v_gene: TRBV6-2/TRBV6-3; d_gene: .; CDR3nt: TGTGCCAGCAGCTATAGCACTCAGCCCCAGCATTTT; CDR3aa: CASSYSTQPQHF
j_gene: TRBJ1-1; abundance: .; v_gene: TRBV5-1; d_gene: .; CDR3nt: TGCGGCAGCAGCTTGGATGGGGCTGAAGCTTTCTTT; CDR3aa: CGSSLDGAEAFF
j_gene: TRBJ2-6; abundance: .; v_gene: TRBV6-2/TRBV6-3; d_gene: .; CDR3nt: TGTGCCAGCAGTTTCGACAGGAGCCCTGGGGCCAACGTCCTGACTTTC; CDR3aa: CASSFDRSPGANVLTF
j_gene: TRBJ2-7; abundance: .; v_gene: TRBV2; d_gene: TRBD1; CDR3nt: TGTGCCAGGAACAGGGGGGAGTCCTACGAGCAGTACTTC; CDR3aa: CARNRGESYEQYF
j_gene: TRBJ2-5; abundance: .; v_gene: TRBV12-3/TRBV12-4; d_gene: TRBD1; CDR3nt: TGTGCCAGCATCGAGCAGGGGGCTGAGACCCAGTACTTC; CDR3aa: CASIEQGAETQYF
j_gene: TRBJ1-6; abundance: few; v_gene: TRBV20-1; d_gene: .; CDR3nt: TGCAGTGCTAGGCCGGTCGCTTCACCCCTCCACTTT; CDR3aa: CSARPVASPLHF
j_gene: TRBJ1-1; abundance: .; v_gene: TRBV10-1; d_gene: TRBD1; CDR3nt: TGCGCCAGCATGGCCGACAGGGTTGGTATGGCTTTCTTT; CDR3aa: CASMADRVGMAFF
j_gene: TRBJ2-3; abundance: .; v_gene: TRBV10-3; d_gene: .; CDR3nt: TGTGCCAGCGCAAGAGGAATTTCCACAGATACGCAGTATTTT; CDR3aa: CASARGISTDTQYF
j_gene: TRBJ1-1; abundance: .; v_gene: TRBV10-3; d_gene: .; CDR3nt: TGTGCCATCAGTTTGTATGAGAACACTGAAGCTTTCTTT; CDR3aa: CAISLYENTEAFF
j_gene: TRBJ2-5; abundance: .; v_gene: TRBV12-3/TRBV12-4; d_gene: TRBD2; CDR3nt: TGTGCCAGCAGTATGGCTAGCGGGGACCAAGAGACCCAGTACTTC; CDR3aa: CASSMASGDQETQYF
j_gene: TRBJ1-5; abundance: few; v_gene: TRBV28; d_gene: TRBD1; CDR3nt: TGTGCCAGCAGCCACGGACAGGGAGTACAGCCCCAGCATTTT; CDR3aa: CASSHGQGVQPQHF
j_gene: TRBJ1-5; abundance: .; v_gene: TRBV5-1; d_gene: .; CDR3nt: TGCGCCAGCAGCTTGGAAGGGGGGGCAGAGCCCCAGCATTTT; CDR3aa: CASSLEGGAEPQHF
j_gene: TRBJ2-1; abundance: few; v_gene: TRBV29-1; d_gene: .; CDR3nt: TGCAGCGTCTCCGGCCTGCTGGGGCAGTTCTTC; CDR3aa: CSVSGLLGQFF
j_gene: TRBJ2-3; abundance: .; v_gene: TRBV15; d_gene: TRBD2; CDR3nt: TGTGCCACCAGCAGAGAGGTGGAAGCGGGGTTCACAGATACGCAGTATTTT; CDR3aa: CATSREVEAGFTDTQYF
j_gene: TRBJ2-5; abundance: few; v_gene: TRBV28; d_gene: .; CDR3nt: TGTGCCAGCAGGCAGGGTGGCACACTCCAAGAGACCCAGTACTTC; CDR3aa: CASRQGGTLQETQYF
j_gene: TRBJ1-3; abundance: .; v_gene: TRBV20-1; d_gene: .; CDR3nt: TGCAGTGCTAGAGCAGGGGCCGACTCTGGAAACACCATATATTTT; CDR3aa: CSARAGADSGNTIYF
j_gene: TRBJ1-6; abundance: .; v_gene: TRBV4-3; d_gene: .; CDR3nt: TGCGCCAGCAGCCAAGAGCGCAGGGTGAGTTCACCCCTCCACTTT; CDR3aa: CASSQERRVSSPLHF
j_gene: TRBJ2-3; abundance: few; v_gene: TRBV4-2; d_gene: TRBD1; CDR3nt: TGTGCCAGCAGCCAAGAGGACAGGGGCACAGATACGCAGTATTTT; CDR3aa: CASSQEDRGTDTQYF
j_gene: TRBJ2-1; abundance: once; v_gene: TRBV19; d_gene: .; CDR3nt: TGTGCCAGTAGATGGAAGGGGAGGGGGAATGAGCAGTTCTTC; CDR3aa: CASRWKGRGNEQFF
j_gene: TRBJ2-3; abundance: .; v_gene: TRBV24-1; d_gene: TRBD2; CDR3nt: TGTGCCACCAGTGACCTCCCCAGCGGGGGTCTCGATACGCAGTATTTT; CDR3aa: CATSDLPSGGLDTQYF
j_gene: TRBJ1-2; abundance: few; v_gene: TRBV25-1; d_gene: .; CDR3nt: TGTGCCAGCAGTCCCCCAGCGGATTACTATGGCTACACCTTC; CDR3aa: CASSPPADYYGYTF
j_gene: TRBJ2-6; abundance: .; v_gene: TRBV30; d_gene: .; CDR3nt: TGTGCCTGGGTCCCGGGGAGCGCTCCTGGGGCCAACGTCCTGACTTTC; CDR3aa: CAWVPGSAPGANVLTF